This T cell receptor (beta chain) was recorded in a study of blood T cell repertoires in COVID-19. Ages ranged from about 18 to 89 years, with residence in 24 US areas. In assigning cohorts, the study relied on participant-reported clinical history. Sequencing was performed with immunoSEQ multiplex PCR; in TCRdb, only in-frame clones are kept and a portion is missing. The sample has 190,000 or so clones, approximately 88% seen once. Trimming at V came to 5 bases and at J to 2 bases, leaving 5 bases not matched to a gene. CDR3 length equals 14 residues. Germline V gives CDR1 MDHEN, CDR2 SYDVKM. This clonotype originated in a man aged 18 to 30 with acute COVID-19. The chain uses TRBV28 and TRBJ2-7, with 8 bases identical to TRBD2. What was sequenced was PBMCs or T cells enriched from blood (not recorded which). The CDR3: CASSGGLVAYEQYF. In DNA form, the CDR3 reads TGTGCCAGCAGTGGGGGACTAGTAGCCTACGAGCAGTACTTC.